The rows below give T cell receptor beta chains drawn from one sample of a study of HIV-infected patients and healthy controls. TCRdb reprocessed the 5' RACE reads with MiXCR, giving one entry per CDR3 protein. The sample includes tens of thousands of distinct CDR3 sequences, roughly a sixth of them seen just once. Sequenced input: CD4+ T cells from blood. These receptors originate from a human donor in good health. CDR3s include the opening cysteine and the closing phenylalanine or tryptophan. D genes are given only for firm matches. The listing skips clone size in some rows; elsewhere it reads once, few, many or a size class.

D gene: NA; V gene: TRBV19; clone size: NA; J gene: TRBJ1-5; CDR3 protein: CASSMGPKVTTYSNQPQHF; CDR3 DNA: TGTGCCAGTAGTATGGGTCCCAAGGTTACCACATATAGCAATCAGCCCCAGCATTTT
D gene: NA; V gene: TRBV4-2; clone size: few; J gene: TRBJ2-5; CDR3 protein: CASSQTYLETQYF; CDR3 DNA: TGTGCCAGCAGCCAGACCTACTTAGAGACCCAGTACTTC
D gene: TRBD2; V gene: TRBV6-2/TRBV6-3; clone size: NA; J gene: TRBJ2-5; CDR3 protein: CASSYGGLAGPFQETQYF; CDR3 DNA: TGTGCCAGCAGTTACGGAGGACTAGCCGGCCCATTCCAAGAGACCCAGTACTTC
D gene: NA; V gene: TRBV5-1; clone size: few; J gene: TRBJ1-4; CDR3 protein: CASSLDRNFGELFF; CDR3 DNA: TGCGCCAGCAGCTTGGACAGGAATTTTGGGGAACTGTTTTTT
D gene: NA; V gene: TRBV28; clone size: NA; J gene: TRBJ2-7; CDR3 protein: CASGAGLLSYEQYF; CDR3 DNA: TGTGCCAGCGGGGCCGGGTTGCTCTCCTACGAGCAGTACTTC
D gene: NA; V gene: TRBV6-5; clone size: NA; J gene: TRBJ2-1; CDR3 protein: CASSYSKGRASWQFF; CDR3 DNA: TGTGCCAGCAGTTACTCGAAGGGCAGGGCCAGCTGGCAGTTCTTC
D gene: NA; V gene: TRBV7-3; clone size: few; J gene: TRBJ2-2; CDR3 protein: CASSSSASGRELFF; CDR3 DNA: NA
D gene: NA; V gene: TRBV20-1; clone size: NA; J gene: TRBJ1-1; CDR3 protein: CSGMRGNTEAFF; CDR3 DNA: TGCAGTGGAATGAGGGGGAACACTGAAGCTTTCTTT
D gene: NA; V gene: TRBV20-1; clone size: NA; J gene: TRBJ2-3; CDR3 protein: CSARDTLARGSVGQYF; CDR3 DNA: TGCAGTGCTAGAGACACCCTAGCAAGAGGATCGGTTGGGCAGTATTTT
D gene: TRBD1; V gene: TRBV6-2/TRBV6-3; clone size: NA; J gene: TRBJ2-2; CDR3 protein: CASSGRDSGTVNTGELFF; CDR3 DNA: TGTGCCAGCAGTGGCCGCGATTCCGGGACAGTGAACACCGGGGAGCTGTTTTTT
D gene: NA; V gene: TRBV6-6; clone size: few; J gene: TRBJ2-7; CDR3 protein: CASSYSTVRGAYEQYF; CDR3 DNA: TGTGCCAGCAGTTACTCGACGGTGCGGGGAGCCTACGAGCAGTACTTC
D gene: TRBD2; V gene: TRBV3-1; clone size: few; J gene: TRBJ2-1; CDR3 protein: CASSQGTIGLAGNEQFF; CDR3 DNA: TGTGCCAGCAGCCAAGGCACCATAGGCCTAGCGGGAAATGAGCAGTTCTTC
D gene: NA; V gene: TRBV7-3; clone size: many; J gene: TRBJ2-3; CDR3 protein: CASSLGGSPSTDTQYF; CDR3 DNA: TGTGCCAGCAGCTTGGGGGGCAGCCCTAGCACAGATACGCAGTATTTT
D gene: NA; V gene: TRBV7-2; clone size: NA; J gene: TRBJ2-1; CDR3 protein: CASSLGRGDEQFF; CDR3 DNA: TGTGCCAGCAGCTTAGGGAGAGGGGATGAGCAGTTCTTC
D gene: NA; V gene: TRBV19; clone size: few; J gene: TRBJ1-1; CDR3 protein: CASNNGWANTEAFF; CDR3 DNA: TGTGCCAGTAACAATGGATGGGCGAACACTGAAGCTTTCTTT
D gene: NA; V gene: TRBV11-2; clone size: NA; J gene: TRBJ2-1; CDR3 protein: CASSLLIIGAEQFF; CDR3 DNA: TGTGCCAGCAGCTTATTGATAATCGGGGCTGAGCAGTTCTTC
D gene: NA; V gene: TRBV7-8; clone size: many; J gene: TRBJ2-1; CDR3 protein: CASSSRRDNSYNEQFF; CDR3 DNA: TGTGCCAGCAGCTCCCGCCGGGACAACTCCTACAATGAGCAGTTCTTC
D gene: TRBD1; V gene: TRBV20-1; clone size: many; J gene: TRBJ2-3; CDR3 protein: CSAVDRARGTDTQYF; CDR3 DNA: TGCAGTGCTGTTGACAGGGCGCGCGGCACAGATACGCAGTATTTT
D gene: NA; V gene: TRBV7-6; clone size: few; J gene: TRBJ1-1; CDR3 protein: CASSLARRTEAFF; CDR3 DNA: TGTGCCAGCAGCTTAGCGCGTAGGACTGAAGCTTTCTTT
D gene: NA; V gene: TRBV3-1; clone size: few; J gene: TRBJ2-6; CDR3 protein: CASSPWDPLNSGANVLTF; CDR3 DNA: TGTGCCAGCAGCCCATGGGACCCATTAAACTCTGGGGCCAACGTCCTGACTTTC
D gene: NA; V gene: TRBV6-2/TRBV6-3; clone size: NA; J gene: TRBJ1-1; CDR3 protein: CASGLRGTVNTEAFF; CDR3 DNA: TGTGCCAGCGGATTGAGAGGGACCGTGAACACTGAAGCTTTCTTT
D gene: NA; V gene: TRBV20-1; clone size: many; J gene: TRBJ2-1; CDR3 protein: CSPTSQGLPYNEQFF; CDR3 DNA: TGCAGCCCGACGAGCCAAGGTCTTCCCTACAATGAGCAGTTCTTC
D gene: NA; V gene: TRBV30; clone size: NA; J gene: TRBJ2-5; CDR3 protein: CAWSPGFQETQYF; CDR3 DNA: TGTGCCTGGAGTCCAGGGTTCCAAGAGACCCAGTACTTC